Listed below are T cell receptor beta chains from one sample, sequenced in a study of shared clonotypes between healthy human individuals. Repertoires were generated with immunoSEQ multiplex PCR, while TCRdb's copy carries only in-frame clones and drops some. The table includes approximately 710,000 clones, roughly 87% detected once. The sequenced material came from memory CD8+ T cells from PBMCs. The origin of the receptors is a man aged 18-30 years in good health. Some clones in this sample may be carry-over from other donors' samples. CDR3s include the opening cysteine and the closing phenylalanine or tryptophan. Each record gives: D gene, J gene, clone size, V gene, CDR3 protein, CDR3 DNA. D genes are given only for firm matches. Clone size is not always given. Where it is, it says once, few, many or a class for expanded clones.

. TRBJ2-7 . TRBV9 CASSVVSGPSYEQYF TGTGCCAGCAGCGTAGTGTCGGGACCCTCCTACGAGCAGTACTTC
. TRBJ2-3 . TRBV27 CASSLVRDTDTQYF TGTGCCAGCAGTTTGGTAAGAGACACAGATACGCAGTATTTT
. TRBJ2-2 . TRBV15 CATSTGQPAQTDTGELFF TGTGCCACCAGTACGGGACAACCCGCTCAGACGGACACCGGGGAGCTGTTTTTT
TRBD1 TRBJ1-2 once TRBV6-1 CASSARGAGGYTF TGTGCCAGCAGTGCCAGGGGGGCGGGAGGCTACACCTTC
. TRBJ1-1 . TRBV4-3 CASSQLFLGGTEAFF TGCGCCAGCAGCCAACTTTTTCTGGGCGGCACTGAAGCTTTCTTT
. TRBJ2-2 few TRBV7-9 CSGELSVSPATYTGELFF TGTTCTGGGGAGCTAAGCGTATCTCCGGCGACTTACACCGGGGAGCTGTTTTTT
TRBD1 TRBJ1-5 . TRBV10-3 CAISDRARGYSNQPQHF TGTGCCATCAGTGATAGGGCCAGGGGGTATAGCAATCAGCCCCAGCATTTT
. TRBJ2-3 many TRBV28 CASLSRTKVYPDTQYF TGTGCCAGCCTATCCCGGACTAAGGTTTATCCAGATACGCAGTATTTT
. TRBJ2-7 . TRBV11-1 CASSLEGVEQYF TGTGCCAGCAGCTTAGAAGGGGTCGAGCAGTACTTC
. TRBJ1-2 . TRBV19 CASTASPYGYTF TGTGCCAGTACTGCCAGCCCGTATGGCTACACCTTC
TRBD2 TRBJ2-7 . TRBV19 CASSLAGGGEQYF TGTGCCAGTAGTTTAGCGGGAGGTGGCGAGCAGTACTTC
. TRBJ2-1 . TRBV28 CASYETGTTDEQFF TGTGCCAGCTATGAAACCGGGACAACCGATGAGCAGTTCTTC
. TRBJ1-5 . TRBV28 CASSTNRVAQPQHF TGTGCCAGCAGCACTAACAGGGTTGCTCAGCCCCAGCATTTT
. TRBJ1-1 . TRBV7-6 CASSLEVGSGGYEAFF TGTGCCAGCAGCTTAGAAGTGGGCAGTGGGGGTTATGAAGCTTTCTTT
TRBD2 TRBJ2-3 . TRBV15 CATSRKGLASTDTQYF TGTGCCACCAGCCGAAAAGGACTAGCGAGCACAGATACGCAGTATTTT
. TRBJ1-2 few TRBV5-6 CASSSPVWGRHGYTF TGTGCCAGCAGCTCCCCCGTATGGGGGCGACATGGCTACACCTTC
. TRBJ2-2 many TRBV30 CAWSVLGATTGELFF TGTGCCTGGAGTGTACTCGGAGCGACAACCGGGGAGCTGTTTTTT
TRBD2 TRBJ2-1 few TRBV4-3 CASSQGGLAGSYNEQFF TGCGCCAGCAGCCAGGGCGGACTAGCGGGATCCTACAATGAGCAGTTCTTC
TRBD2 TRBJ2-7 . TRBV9 CASSSGLAGTYEQYF TGTGCCAGCAGCTCTGGACTAGCGGGCACCTACGAGCAGTACTTC
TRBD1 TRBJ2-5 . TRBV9 CASSPTTGAYETQYF TGTGCCAGCAGCCCGACGACAGGGGCCTATGAGACCCAGTACTTC
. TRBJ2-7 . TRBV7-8 CASSSLTGPPYEQYF TGTGCCAGCAGCTCCCTGACTGGACCTCCCTACGAGCAGTACTTC
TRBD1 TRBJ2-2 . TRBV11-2 CASSLARTGGWTGELFF TGTGCCAGCAGCTTAGCCCGGACAGGGGGTTGGACCGGGGAGCTGTTTTTT
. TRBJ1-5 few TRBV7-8 CASSLGQQPQHF TGTGCCAGCAGCCTCGGACAGCAGCCCCAGCATTTT
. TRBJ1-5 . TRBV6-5 CASNRDNSNQPQHF TGTGCCAGTAACCGGGACAATAGCAATCAGCCCCAGCATTTT
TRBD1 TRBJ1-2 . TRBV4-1 CASSPEDRGPYGYTF TGCGCCAGCAGCCCCGAAGACAGGGGGCCCTATGGCTACACCTTC
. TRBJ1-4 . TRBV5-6 CASSQPYGGGTNEKLFF TGTGCCAGCAGCCAACCCTATGGGGGCGGAACTAATGAAAAACTGTTTTTT
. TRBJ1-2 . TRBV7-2 CASSLAGRALGGYTF TGTGCCAGCAGCTTAGCCGGTCGAGCCCTGGGAGGCTACACCTTC
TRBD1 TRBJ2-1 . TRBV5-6 CASSLDRGAEQFF TGTGCCAGCAGCCTGGACAGGGGAGCTGAGCAGTTCTTC
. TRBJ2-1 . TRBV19 CASSIVRGNEQFF TGTGCCAGTAGTATAGTGCGGGGTAATGAGCAGTTCTTC
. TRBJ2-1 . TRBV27 CASSLLLGSKHNEQFF TGTGCCAGCAGTTTGTTGTTGGGGAGTAAGCACAATGAGCAGTTCTTC
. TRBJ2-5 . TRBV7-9 CASSLPPGAGETQYF TGTGCCAGCAGCTTACCACCGGGGGCCGGGGAGACCCAGTACTTC
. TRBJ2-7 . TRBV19 CASSSVGNSYEQYF TGTGCCAGTAGTAGTGTCGGGAACTCCTACGAGCAGTACTTC
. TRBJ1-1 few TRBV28 CASSGRGSDTEAFF TGTGCCAGCAGTGGGAGGGGCAGCGACACTGAAGCTTTCTTT
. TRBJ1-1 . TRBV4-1 CASSQGPGVTEAFF TGCGCCAGCAGCCAAGGACCGGGAGTCACTGAAGCTTTCTTT
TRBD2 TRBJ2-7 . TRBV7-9 CASISVTSGSYEQYF TGTGCCAGCATTAGCGTGACCAGCGGGAGCTACGAGCAGTACTTC
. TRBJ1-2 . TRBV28 CASMSLTRTAYGYTF TGTGCCAGCATGAGCCTTACCCGCACAGCCTATGGCTACACCTTC
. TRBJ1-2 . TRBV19 CASSPSPANYGYTF TGTGCCAGTAGCCCTTCTCCAGCTAACTATGGCTACACCTTC
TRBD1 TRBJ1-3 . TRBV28 CASSEPTGGRRNTIYF TGTGCCAGCAGTGAGCCCACAGGGGGCAGAAGAAACACCATATATTTT
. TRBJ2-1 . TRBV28 CATKRRASVVNNEQFF TGTGCCACCAAAAGGAGGGCTAGCGTCGTTAACAATGAGCAGTTCTTC
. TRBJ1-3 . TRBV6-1 CASSELWSGNTIYF TGTGCCAGCAGTGAATTGTGGTCTGGAAACACCATATATTTT
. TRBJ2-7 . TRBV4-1 CASSQAVGYEQYF TGCGCCAGCAGCCAAGCGGTTGGCTACGAGCAGTACTTC
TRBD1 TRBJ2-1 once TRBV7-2 CASSLGQGLRSEQFF TGTGCCAGCAGCTTAGGACAGGGCCTACGGAGTGAGCAGTTCTTC
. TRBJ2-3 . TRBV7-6 CASSRRGGDTQYF TGTGCCAGCAGCCGACGAGGAGGGGATACGCAGTATTTT
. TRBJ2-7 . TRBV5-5 CASSLGGTGSPYEQYF TGTGCCAGCAGCTTAGGCGGTACCGGCAGCCCCTACGAGCAGTACTTC
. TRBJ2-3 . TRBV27 CASRGLTDTQYF TGTGCCAGCCGCGGACTGACAGATACGCAGTATTTT
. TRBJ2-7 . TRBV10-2 CASRSGSSYEQYF TGCGCCAGCAGGTCGGGCAGCTCCTACGAGCAGTACTTC
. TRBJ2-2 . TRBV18 CASRAGRNTGELFF TGTGCCAGCCGGGCAGGGAGAAACACCGGGGAGCTGTTTTTT
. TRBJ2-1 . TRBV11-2 CASSLDEGEGTYNEQFF TGTGCCAGCAGCTTAGATGAGGGGGAGGGGACCTACAATGAGCAGTTCTTC
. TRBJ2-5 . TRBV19 CASSGVGSLGGREETQYF TGTGCCAGTAGCGGAGTGGGTTCCTTGGGAGGCAGGGAAGAGACCCAGTACTTC
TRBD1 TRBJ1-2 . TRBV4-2 CASSQEWAGGYYGYTF TGTGCCAGCAGCCAAGAGTGGGCAGGGGGATACTATGGCTACACCTTC